This T cell receptor beta chain appears in the sequencing data of a study of graft-versus-host responses after intestinal transplantation. Study-level results: GvH clonotypes were identified within recipient marrow, with a subset emerging first in ileum or blood.

The V gene's germline CDR1 is MDHEN and CDR2 SYDVKM. The J segment lost 3 bases and the V segment lost 5 bases, leaving 7 bases of the junction unmatched. The CDR3 spans 14 residues. Notes on this clone: The antigen is undetermined.

Sequencing was performed with immunoSEQ multiplex PCR; in TCRdb, only in-frame clones are kept and a portion is missing. The sample holds some 13,000 clones, 84% seen once. The origin of this receptor is a human patient who received an intestinal transplant, so some T cells may come from the graft donor. Source: PBMCs, taken after intestinal transplantation. The rearrangement uses TRBV28 and TRBJ2-7; 7 bases fit TRBD1. CDR3 sequence (DNA): TGTGCCAGCAGTGGGGCAGGGGGAAACTACGAGCAGTACTTC. It translates to CASSGAGGNYEQYF.